This passage covers 19 T cell receptor beta chains from one sample sequenced in a study of sequential checkpoint blockade in melanoma. Treatment described: randomized to nivolumab then ipilimumab (arm A) or the reverse (arm B). Profiling relied on immunoSEQ multiplex PCR, and the TCRdb table lists in-frame clones only, not all of them. The table shows more than 30,000 clones, with over 30% occurring only once. Material: tumor tissue (inferred from file names), obtained from a patient given nivolumab and ipilimumab in sequence. The source of these receptors is a human donor with melanoma.

The chain combines TRBV29-1 with TRBJ2-7; possible D gene TRBD1, 6 bases. The CDR3 loop spans 15 amino acids. Germline lookup yields CDR1 SQVTM and CDR2 ANQGSEA. V lost 1 base and J 3 bases, leaving 16 bases between the germline ends. CDR3 loop: CSVEVGWTDGYEQYF. The CDR3 DNA sequence: TGCAGCGTTGAAGTTGGGTGGACAGACGGCTACGAGCAGTACTTC.

This clone was detected a few times. This chain uses TRBV6-8 with TRBJ2-7; D may be TRBD1 (6 bases). The V end lost 5 bases, the J end lost 6 bases, and 17 bases lay between the germline ends. The CDR3 is 14 amino acids. Germline CDR1 reads MNHGY; CDR2 reads SAAAGT. The CDR3 DNA is TGTGCCAGCAGTGTAAGTGGCAGGGGACGCGAGCAGTACTTC. Its protein product is CASSVSGRGREQYF.

With regard to this clone: An end of the junction differs from the germline gene, which may be a read error. The chain uses TRBV6-8 and TRBJ1-2, with D hard to call. The CDR3 totals 13 residues. CDR1 is MNHGY, CDR2 SAAAGT, per germline. As DNA, the CDR3 is TGTGCCATCAGTGCCTCAGAGAACTATGGCTACACCTTC. Residues: CAISASENYGYTF.

This clone was counted a few times. The rearrangement uses TRBV6-8 and TRBJ2-2, with 11 bases lining up with TRBD2. The CDR3 has 19 residues. Per the germline V gene, CDR1 is MNHGY and CDR2 is SAAAGT. V shed 2 bases, J shed 3 bases, and the junction held 11 bases outside the gene matches. The CDR3 loop reads CASSYPPVAGGPDTGELFF. The CDR3 DNA follows: TGTGCCAGCAGTTACCCGCCGGTAGCGGGGGGGCCTGACACCGGGGAGCTGTTTTTT.

The sample holds many counts of this clone. The genes are TRBV4-1 and TRBJ2-2, with a possible D match to TRBD2 (6 bases). V lost 0 bases to trimming and J lost 0 bases, with 8 bases between them. This CDR3 has 16 amino acids. In germline, CDR1 is MGHRA, CDR2 YSYEKL. The CDR3 DNA is TGCGCCAGCAGCCAAGAATGGGGGGCGAACACCGGGGAGCTGTTTTTT. This translates into CASSQEWGANTGELFF.

This rearrangement joins TRBV23-1 to TRBJ1-1, with D hard to call. TRBV23-1 is flagged as an ORF with uncertain function. The V and J ends lost 6 bases and 2 bases respectively, with 10 bases between them. The CDR3 is 13 residues long. CDR3 in amino acids: CASSFDYNTEAFF. CDR3 nucleotide sequence: TGCGCCAGCAGCTTCGATTATAACACTGAAGCTTTCTTT.

The V and J genes are TRBV29-1 and TRBJ2-7, with D maybe TRBD1 (6 bases). The CDR3 sequence is 12 residues long. V was shortened by 5 bases and J by 2 bases, with 10 bases between the two germline ends. CDR1 and CDR2 from the germline V gene are SQVTM and ANQGSEA. DNA of the CDR3: TGCAGCGTTTGGGGGACAACCTACGAGCAGTACTTC. This codes for CSVWGTTYEQYF.

This chain joins TRBV6-8 and TRBJ1-1, with 10 bases lining up with TRBD1. Losses at the gene ends were 6 bases for V and 1 base for J; bases not matched to a gene: 5. This CDR3 region has 15 residues. CDR1 is MNHGY, CDR2 SAAAGT, per germline. The CDR3 sequence is CASRAGTGANTEAFF. The CDR3 DNA sequence: TGTGCCAGCAGAGCCGGGACAGGGGCGAACACTGAAGCTTTCTTT.

This clone came up a few times. This chain uses TRBV15 with TRBJ1-5; 7 nucleotides align to TRBD1. J lost 2 bases, V lost 2 bases, and 6 bases had no gene match. The V gene's germline CDR1 is LNHNV and CDR2 YYDKDF (reference sequence). CDR3 length: 16 residues. The CDR3 sequence: CATSRIGGQGNQPQHF. CDR3 bases: TGTGCCACCAGCAGAATAGGGGGCCAGGGCAATCAGCCCCAGCATTTT.

The chain links TRBV9 to TRBJ2-7; D possibly corresponds to TRBD2 (6 bases). The V gene's germline CDR1 is SGDLS and CDR2 YYNGEE. The V gene lost 8 bases and the J gene lost 5 bases, with 29 bases spanning the gap. The CDR3 sequence is 17 residues long. DNA of the CDR3: TGTGCCAGAAACACTGACGGTCCTACGGGAGAGGGTCACGAGCAGTACTTC. Translated, it gives CARNTDGPTGEGHEQYF.

The V and J genes are TRBV6-8 and TRBJ2-1; 9 nucleotides agree with TRBD2. From germline, CDR1 is MNHGY and CDR2 SAAAGT. The V and J ends lost 6 bases and 0 bases, in that order; junction bases with no gene match: 6. The CDR3 runs 16 residues. The chain's CDR3 is CASRGGGGSSYNEQFF. As DNA, the CDR3 is TGTGCCAGCAGGGGCGGGGGGGGCAGCTCCTACAATGAGCAGTTCTTC.

This clone was found a few times. The rearrangement uses TRBV7-6 and TRBJ1-5; possibly TRBD1 for D (6 bases). The germline CDR1 and CDR2 sequences are SGHVS and FNYEAQ. V was pared by 3 bases and J by 4 bases, with 10 bases between. The CDR3 is 14 residues long. The CDR3 reads CASSFDTGNQPQHF. CDR3 nucleotides: TGTGCCAGCAGCTTCGACACAGGGAATCAGCCCCAGCATTTT.

Concerning this clone: Germline is not matched at one junction end, which may reflect a read error. V is TRBV6-8 and J is TRBJ1-4; D is possibly TRBD1 (6 bases). This CDR3 is built from 14 residues. The germline V gene encodes CDR1 MNHGY and CDR2 SAAAGT. The CDR3 loop reads CAISPGGGIEKLFF. In nucleotides, the CDR3 is TGTGCCATCAGTCCGGGGGGCGGGATTGAAAAACTGTTTTTT.

This sequence joins TRBV29-1 and TRBJ1-2; the D gene is possibly TRBD1 (5 bases). Trimming took 3 bases from V and 3 from J, leaving 17 bases between them. The germline V gene encodes CDR1 SQVTM and CDR2 ANQGSEA. The CDR3 length is 15 residues. The CDR3 nucleotides are TGCAGCGTTGAGGGACCCGGGGGGGATTACTATGGCTACACCTTC. Translating it yields CSVEGPGGDYYGYTF.

This clone was seen only a few times. The DNA of the CDR3 is TGTGCCAGCAGCTTACAGGGGGCAAGCACAGATACGCAGTATTTT. Translated: CASSLQGASTDTQYF. J is TRBJ2-3 and V is TRBV11-3; 8 bases line up with TRBD1. The CDR3 has 15 amino acids. V was clipped by 2 bases and J by 0 bases; unmatched bases: 1. Germline V CDR1 and CDR2: SGHNT, YENEEA.

The chain employs TRBV11-3 and TRBJ2-1, with D perhaps TRBD2 (5 bases). CDR3 length: 15 residues. V lost 6 bases, J lost 8 bases, and 20 bases lay in between. Germline assignment: CDR1 SGHNT and CDR2 YENEEA. The CDR3 here is CASRRGGDPGYEQFF. The CDR3 DNA reads TGTGCCAGCAGGAGAGGAGGAGATCCCGGATATGAGCAGTTCTTC.

The chain carries TRBV5-1 and TRBJ1-1, with D uncertain. Per germline, CDR1 SGHRS and CDR2 YFSETQ. With 1 base removed from V and 1 base from J, the gap between germline ends came to 17 bases. The CDR3 length is 17 residues. This CDR3 is CASSLITGRTPNTEAFF. In DNA, the CDR3 is TGCGCCAGCAGCTTGATAACCGGACGTACACCGAACACTGAAGCTTTCTTT.

The chain couples TRBV11-3 to TRBJ2-1, with D uncertain. Trimming shortened V by 0 bases and J by 0 bases, and 9 bases separated the two germline ends. Germline values: CDR1 SGHNT, CDR2 YENEEA. The CDR3 has 16 amino acids. Written as DNA, the CDR3 is TGTGCCAGCAGCTTAGATGCGGCGGCCTCCTACAATGAGCAGTTCTTC. Its protein is CASSLDAAASYNEQFF.

The genes are TRBV19 and TRBJ1-5; the D gene is possibly TRBD1 (6 bases). Per germline, CDR1 LNHDA and CDR2 SQIVND (reference sequence). The CDR3 is 16 residues long. V gave up 0 bases and J gave up 3 bases, with 12 bases separating them. As DNA, the CDR3 is TGTGCCAGTAGTATAGATCGGGACAACTACAATCAGCCCCAGCATTTT. It specifies CASSIDRDNYNQPQHF.